The 11 T cell receptor beta chains below all came from one sample that was sequenced in a study of cytomegalovirus exposure and HLA in healthy donors. Both 60 Vbeta primers and 13 Jbeta primers went into the PCR. Libraries were prepared by immunoSEQ multiplex PCR; TCRdb keeps only in-frame clonotypes and omits some of them. Among about 160,000 clones listed, 85% were seen once. The specimen sequenced was PBMCs. The source is a boy between 2 and 10 years old in good health and CMV-seronegative.

The chain links TRBV7-2 to TRBJ2-5; D is unclear. CDR1 is SGHTA, CDR2 FQGNSA, per germline. V was pared by 5 bases and J by 3 bases, with 10 bases between. This CDR3 is built from 13 residues. The CDR3 loop reads CASSVEREETQYF. The CDR3 DNA is TGTGCCAGCAGCGTTGAGAGAGAAGAGACCCAGTACTTC.

V and J are TRBV7-2 and TRBJ2-1, with 12 bases aligning to TRBD2. Germline V gene lookup returns CDR1 SGHTA and CDR2 FQGNSA. The trim removed 4 bases at V and 0 bases at J, leaving 10 bases unmatched. This CDR3 has 19 residues. CDR3 sequence (DNA): TGTGCCAGCAGCTCCTACCGGACTAGCGGGAAAAGCTCCTACAATGAGCAGTTCTTC. This translates into CASSSYRTSGKSSYNEQFF.

V usage is TRBV6-6 and J usage is TRBJ1-3, with TRBD1 matching over 9 bases. CDR3 length equals 14 residues. Germline values: CDR1 MNHNY, CDR2 SVGAGI (reference sequence). Losses at the gene ends were 2 bases for V and 9 bases for J; bases not matched to a gene: 5. CDR3 DNA: TGTGCCAGCAGTTACGGACAGGGGAGAGGCACCATATATTTT. Translation: CASSYGQGRGTIYF.

The V gene is TRBV15, the J gene TRBJ1-5, with TRBD1 as a possible D gene (6 bases). This CDR3 is 14 amino acids long. V dropped 1 base and J dropped 12 bases, with 16 bases sitting between them. The germline CDR1 and CDR2 sequences are LNHNV and YYDKDF (reference sequence). This chain's CDR3 is CATSRGGLGGDQHF. The CDR3 nucleotides are TGTGCCACCAGCAGAGGGGGATTAGGGGGGGACCAGCATTTT.

V is TRBV4-1 and J is TRBJ2-5, with 9 bases that match TRBD2. Germline CDR1 MGHRA, CDR2 YSYEKL. The CDR3 loop spans 15 amino acids. Trimming at V came to 1 base and at J to 5 bases, leaving 5 bases not matched to a gene. CDR3: CASSQGTSAGETQYF. As DNA, the CDR3 is TGCGCCAGCAGCCAAGGGACTAGCGCGGGGGAGACCCAGTACTTC.

This clone was counted a few times. The V and J genes are TRBV10-1 and TRBJ2-3, with 7 bases matching TRBD2. Germline CDR1 is WNHNN and CDR2 is SYGVQD (reference sequence). After removal of 10 bases from V and 5 bases from J, the junction contained 12 bases not matched to a gene. The CDR3 consists of 14 residues. CDR3 DNA: TGCGCCACTTCCAGGGAGACGGGGGGAGATACGCAGTATTTT. Amino acids: CATSRETGGDTQYF.

This CDR3 is CASSEGRGRSKETQYF. The CDR3, as DNA: TGTGCCAGCAGCGAGGGGAGGGGCAGATCAAAAGAGACCCAGTACTTC. The chain links TRBV11-2 to TRBJ2-5, with TRBD2 matching over 7 bases. V shed 5 bases and J 3 bases; nucleotides not matched to a gene: 12. Germline-derived CDR1 and CDR2 are SGHAT and FQNNGV. This CDR3 contains 16 residues.

This clone was observed a single time. This chain links TRBV27 with TRBJ2-3; 9 nucleotides agree with TRBD1. J was trimmed by 1 base and V by 5 bases; bases with no gene match: 1. The CDR3 is made up of 14 amino acids. Germline CDR1 is MNHEY and CDR2 is SMNVEV (reference sequence). In DNA form, the CDR3 reads TGTGCCAGCAGTCGGGACAGGGGCACAGATACGCAGTATTTT. Translating it yields CASSRDRGTDTQYF.

This clone has just a few counts. The gene calls are TRBV4-1 and TRBJ1-6; D is perhaps TRBD1 (5 bases). Looked up from germline, CDR1 is MGHRA and CDR2 is YSYEKL. The CDR3 is made up of 16 amino acids. V shed 0 bases and J shed 3 bases, with 9 bases lying between them. DNA for the CDR3: TGCGCCAGCAGCCAAGAGGGGCAGATCTATAATTCACCCCTCCACTTT. Translated, it gives CASSQEGQIYNSPLHF.

The genes are TRBV10-3 and TRBJ2-7, with D possibly TRBD1 on 5 matching bases. Looked up from germline, CDR1 is ENHRY and CDR2 is SYGVKD. V was cut by 10 bases and J by 2 bases, with 18 bases left in between. The CDR3 covers 14 residues. The CDR3 DNA reads TGTGCCACCATAGGGGCAGATAAAACCTACGAGCAGTACTTC. Protein product: CATIGADKTYEQYF.

The genes are TRBV5-1 and TRBJ2-7; TRBD1 might be the D (5 bases). The CDR3 has 13 amino acids. The ends were cut back, 4 bases at V and 0 bases at J, with 8 bases in the middle. Germline V gene sequence: CDR1 SGHRS, CDR2 YFSETQ. In DNA form, the CDR3 reads TGCGCCAGCAGCCCAGGGTTCTCCTACGAGCAGTACGTC. It is translated as CASSPGFSYEQYV.